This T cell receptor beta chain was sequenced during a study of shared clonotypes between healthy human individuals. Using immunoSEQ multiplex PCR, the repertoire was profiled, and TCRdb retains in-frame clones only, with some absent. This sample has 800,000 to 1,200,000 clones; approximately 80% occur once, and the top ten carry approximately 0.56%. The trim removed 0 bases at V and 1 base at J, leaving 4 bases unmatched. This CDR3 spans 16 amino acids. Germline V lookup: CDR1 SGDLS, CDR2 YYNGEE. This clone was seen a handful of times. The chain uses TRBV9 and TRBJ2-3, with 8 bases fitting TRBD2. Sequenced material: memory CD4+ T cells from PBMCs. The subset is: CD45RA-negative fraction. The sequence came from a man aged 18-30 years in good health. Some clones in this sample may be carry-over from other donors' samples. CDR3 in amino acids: CASSVAVTSGTDTQYF. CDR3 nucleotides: TGTGCCAGCAGCGTAGCTGTGACTAGCGGCACAGATACGCAGTATTTT.